What follows are 27 T cell receptor beta chains derived from one specimen sequenced in a study of PD-1 blockade in classical Hodgkin lymphoma (dated by TCRdb to 2019 to 2021). Per the publication, the time point label means: cycle 2 day 1 (C2D1) of nivolumab. Every trial patient had relapsed after autologous stem cell transplantation, and cohorts A, B and C differed in prior brentuximab vedotin exposure. Library generation was performed with the immunoSEQ multiplex PCR assay. TCRdb obtained this table from immuneACCESS and retained in-frame rearrangements with V and J assigned. These tables miss some clones; where compared with another copy, unresolved V genes account for less than half of the shortfall, and the remainder is unexplained. The sample table contains 100,000 or so clones; only one count was recorded for around 89% of them. Under 8% of the sample comes from the top ten. Sequences were derived from peripheral blood mononuclear cells (PBMCs), sampled before the second cycle of nivolumab. These receptors originate from a human donor with classical Hodgkin lymphoma.

V is TRBV5-1 and J is TRBJ1-1; D is undetermined. CDR1 is SGHRS, CDR2 YFSETQ, per germline. The CDR3 consists of 13 residues. V lost 1 base to trimming and J lost 0 bases, with 4 bases between them. The DNA of the CDR3 is TGCGCCAGCAGCTTGAGGGTGAACACTGAAGCTTTCTTT. Amino acids: CASSLRVNTEAFF.

V and J are TRBV14 and TRBJ2-3; no reliable D call. Germline V gene lookup returns CDR1 SGHDN and CDR2 FVKESK. V was clipped by 3 bases and J by 10 bases, with 8 bases between them. This CDR3 contains 11 residues. The DNA of the CDR3 is TGTGCCAGCAGCCATGGGCAGCCGCAGTATTTT. Translation: CASSHGQPQYF.

This clone was detected only a few times. The chain joins TRBV2 to TRBJ2-7, with D possibly TRBD1 on 5 matching bases. The CDR3 is made up of 12 amino acids. Germline assignment: CDR1 SNHLY and CDR2 FYNNEI. Trimming shortened V by 7 bases and J by 1 base, and 8 bases separated the two germline ends. The CDR3 spells CASTQGSYEQYF. The CDR3, as DNA: TGTGCCAGCACTCAGGGATCCTACGAGCAGTACTTC.

The chain is built from TRBV28 and TRBJ2-5, with 8 bases aligning to TRBD2. V trimming: 3 bases; J trimming: 7 bases; junction bases outside the gene matches: 1. CDR1 and CDR2 (germline): MDHEN, SYDVKM. CDR3 size: 12 residues. The CDR3 region is CASSFREGTQYF. CDR3 DNA sequence: TGTGCCAGCAGTTTCCGGGAGGGGACCCAGTACTTC.

The genes are TRBV11-2 and TRBJ1-1; no clear D. Germline V gene lookup returns CDR1 SGHAT and CDR2 FQNNGV. The CDR3 totals 16 residues. Trimming removed 0 bases from V and 0 bases from J, with 11 bases in between. The CDR3 DNA reads as TGTGCCAGCAGCTTAGAGCTTTGGAAGATGAACACTGAAGCTTTCTTT. It translates to CASSLELWKMNTEAFF.

V usage is TRBV19 and J usage is TRBJ2-7, with 11 bases identical to TRBD1. The trim removed 3 bases at V and 9 bases at J, leaving 7 bases unmatched. This CDR3 is 14 amino acids long. Germline loops: CDR1 LNHDA, CDR2 SQIVND (reference sequence). CDR3 sequence reads: CASSMDRGRRGQYF. In DNA, the CDR3 is TGTGCCAGTAGTATGGACAGGGGGCGACGGGGGCAGTACTTC.

The chain recombines TRBV7-9 with TRBJ2-1; 9 nucleotides line up with TRBD1. The junction had 13 bases not matched to a gene; V was cut back by 5 bases and J by 8 bases. The CDR3 consists of 16 residues. In germline, CDR1 is SEHNR, CDR2 FQNEAQ (reference sequence). The CDR3 region is CASSGQTGGAWDEQFF. The CDR3 DNA follows: TGTGCCAGCAGCGGACAAACAGGGGGCGCGTGGGATGAGCAGTTCTTC. The full variable domain, with the rest looked up from reference TRBV7-9 and TRBJ2-1, is DTGVSQNPRHKITKRGQNVTFRCDPISEHNRLYWYRQTLGQGPEFLTYFQNEAQLEKSRLLSDRFSAERPKGSFSTLEIQRTEQGDSAMYLCASSGQTGGAWDEQFFGPGTRLTVL.

This chain uses TRBV7-9 with TRBJ2-5, with D hard to call. Trimming took off 6 bases at V and 1 base at J, with 18 bases between the two ends. The CDR3 spans 16 residues. Germline-derived CDR1 and CDR2 are SEHNR and FQNEAQ (reference sequence). CDR3 sequence reads: CASSLASGSFQETQYF. Here the CDR3 DNA reads TGTGCCAGCAGTTTGGCCTCGGGCAGCTTCCAAGAGACCCAGTACTTC.

This chain links TRBV30 with TRBJ2-3; possible D gene TRBD2, 5 bases. The CDR3 runs 13 residues. The germline CDR1 and CDR2 sequences are GTSNPN and SVGIG (reference sequence). Trimming stripped 1 base from V and 6 bases from J, with 11 bases between. The CDR3 region has the DNA TGTGCCTGGAGTGCCGCGGGTGGGGATACGCAGTATTTT. It encodes CAWSAAGGDTQYF.

The chain is built from TRBV27 and TRBJ2-5, with D possibly TRBD1 on 5 matching bases. The CDR3 has 14 amino acids. The germline gives CDR1 MNHEY, CDR2 SMNVEV (reference sequence). V lost 7 bases and J 4 bases, leaving 16 bases between the germline ends. The CDR3 coding sequence is TGTGCCAGCATGGGGCTGGGGAAAGGAGAGACCCAGTACTTC. It is translated as CASMGLGKGETQYF.

This clone has only one observation. The gene calls are TRBV4-2 and TRBJ2-7; D gene uncertain. V dropped 0 bases and J dropped 0 bases, with 9 bases sitting between them. The CDR3 has 15 residues. In germline, CDR1 is LGHNA, CDR2 YNFKEQ. This chain's CDR3 is CASSQDTFSSYEQYF. The CDR3 bases are TGTGCCAGCAGCCAAGATACGTTCAGCTCCTACGAGCAGTACTTC.

This sequence joins TRBV6-6 and TRBJ1-2; 9 bases line up with TRBD1. The CDR3 totals 14 residues. Germline V gene data show CDR1 as MNHNY and CDR2 as SVGAGI (reference sequence). The V and J ends lost 2 bases and 9 bases, in that order; junction bases with no gene match: 7. CDR3 sequence (DNA): TGTGCCAGCAGTTACAGAGACAGGGGGTTGAGCTACACCTTC. It specifies CASSYRDRGLSYTF.

This clone was seen a single time. The chain is built from TRBV4-3 and TRBJ2-1; possibly TRBD2 for D (6 bases). Trimming pared 1 base from V and 5 bases from J, leaving 15 bases between. Germline V gives CDR1 LGHNA, CDR2 YSLEER. The CDR3 loop spans 16 amino acids. The CDR3 sequence is CASSQGGGKAHNEQFF. The CDR3 DNA reads as TGCGCCAGCAGCCAAGGTGGCGGGAAAGCTCACAATGAGCAGTTCTTC.

The chain is built from TRBV21-1 and TRBJ2-1; the table gives TRBD2 as D, unverified against the DNA. TRBV21-1 is a recognized pseudogene. This CDR3 region has 18 residues. The CDR3 DNA sequence: TGTGCCAGCAGCAAGGAAGGGCAGGGGAGCGGGGGGTCACGGGAGCAGTTCTTC. Amino acids: CASSKEGQGSGGSREQFF.

V gene TRBV6-1 combines with J gene TRBJ2-5; possibly TRBD2 for D (6 bases). Germline V gene lookup returns CDR1 MNHNS and CDR2 SASEGT. The CDR3 is made up of 15 amino acids. V lost 2 bases to trimming and J lost 7 bases, with 17 bases between them. In DNA form, the CDR3 reads TGTGCCAGCAGTGAATCGGAGGAGGGATTTGTGACCCAGTACTTC. Its protein is CASSESEEGFVTQYF.

The CDR3 bases are TGTGCCAGCAGCTTATATGAGGGCACAGATACGCAGTATTTT. Encoded protein: CASSLYEGTDTQYF. The chain carries TRBV7-2 and TRBJ2-3; no reliable D call. There are 14 residues in the CDR3. Germline lookup yields CDR1 SGHTA and CDR2 FQGNSA. V lost 2 bases, J lost 1 base, and 7 bases lay in between.

This chain connects TRBV9 to TRBJ2-2; D possibly matches TRBD1 or TRBD2 (6 bases each). V lost 0 bases, J lost 5 bases, and 8 bases lay in between. In germline, CDR1 is SGDLS, CDR2 YYNGEE. The CDR3 covers 14 residues. CDR3 amino acids: CASSVGGGTGELFF. In DNA, the CDR3 is TGTGCCAGCAGCGTAGGAGGGGGGACCGGGGAGCTGTTTTTT.

V usage is TRBV6-6 and J usage is TRBJ1-5; D uncertain. Germline-derived CDR1 and CDR2 are MNHNY and SVGAGI (reference sequence). The CDR3 covers 15 residues. V was trimmed by 4 bases and J by 1 base, leaving 11 bases between them. The DNA for the CDR3 is TGTGCCAGCAGTTCAATTCTGAGGAGCAATCAGCCCCAGCATTTT. It codes for CASSSILRSNQPQHF.

This clone was detected only once. The chain has TRBV7-3 and TRBJ2-1, with a weak D call TRBD2 (7 bases). CDR3 size: 18 residues. The V end lost 1 base, the J end lost 2 bases, and 18 bases lay between the germline ends. Per the germline V gene, CDR1 is SGHTA and CDR2 is FQGTGA. CDR3 loop: CASSLSLGPGGPYNEQFF. The CDR3 DNA reads TGTGCCAGCAGCTTAAGCCTTGGGCCCGGGGGGCCCTACAATGAGCAGTTCTTC. Complete variable domain (other parts from reference TRBV7-3 and TRBJ2-1): GAGVSQTPSNKVTEKGKYVELRCDPISGHTALYWYRQSLGQGPEFLIYFQGTGAADDSGLPNDRFFAVRPEGSVSTLKIQRTERGDSAVYLCASSLSLGPGGPYNEQFFGPGTRLTVL.

The J gene is TRBJ2-7, the V gene TRBV11-2, with D perhaps being TRBD1 or TRBD2 (7 bases each). V was pared by 4 bases and J by 6 bases, with 19 bases between. The V gene's germline CDR1 is SGHAT and CDR2 FQNNGV. This CDR3 comprises 15 residues. The CDR3 protein is CASSSIRGGTREQYF. The CDR3 DNA reads TGTGCCAGCAGCTCGATCAGGGGGGGGACACGCGAGCAGTACTTC.

This chain connects TRBV27 to TRBJ2-7; D is unclear. Germline CDR1 MNHEY, CDR2 SMNVEV (reference sequence). The V gene lost 5 bases and the J gene lost 6 bases, with 11 bases spanning the gap. The CDR3 consists of 12 residues. The CDR3 coding sequence is TGTGCCAGCAGTCCCATCAAGGGCGAGCAGTACTTC. It specifies CASSPIKGEQYF.

Concerning this clone: Other nucleotide sequences in the sample specify the same CDR3. J is TRBJ1-2 and V is TRBV5-6; D unclear. The CDR3 extends over 14 amino acids. CDR1 is SGHDT and CDR2 is YYEEEE in the germline V gene. Trimming pared 4 bases from V and 6 bases from J, leaving 16 bases between. CDR3 loop: CASSPRGWGDGYTF. The CDR3 region has the DNA TGTGCCAGCAGCCCCCGCGGGTGGGGAGATGGCTACACCTTC.

The chain carries TRBV2 and TRBJ2-1, with D unresolved. This CDR3 has 14 amino acids. Trimming took 8 bases from V and 4 from J, leaving 15 bases between them. Germline lookup yields CDR1 SNHLY and CDR2 FYNNEI. The CDR3 DNA sequence: TGTGCCAGCGGTCTAGGCCTCGTTTACAATGAGCAGTTCTTC. Its translation is CASGLGLVYNEQFF.

The chain uses TRBV29-1 and TRBJ2-3; D not certain. CDR3 size: 11 residues. The germline gives CDR1 SQVTM, CDR2 ANQGSEA. The V end was cut by 3 bases, the J end by 2 bases, with 3 bases between. DNA of the CDR3: TGCAGCGTTGATGCCACAGATACGCAGTATTTT. It encodes CSVDATDTQYF.

The CDR3 reads CASSHPGQGTYEQYF. In DNA form, the CDR3 reads TGCGCCAGCAGCCACCCAGGACAGGGGACCTACGAGCAGTACTTC. The genes are TRBV5-1 and TRBJ2-7; 9 bases align to TRBD1. CDR3 length equals 15 residues. V shed 4 bases and J 2 bases; nucleotides not matched to a gene: 7. CDR1 is SGHRS, CDR2 YFSETQ, per germline. The entire variable domain, with the rest obtained from reference TRBV5-1 and TRBJ2-7, is as follows: KAGVTQTPRYLIKTRGQQVTLSCSPISGHRSVSWYQQTPGQGLQFLFEYFSETQRNKGNFPGRFSGRQFSNSRSEMNVSTLELGDSALYLCASSHPGQGTYEQYFGPGTRLTVT.

The chain combines TRBV28 with TRBJ1-1, with 7 nucleotides matching TRBD1. CDR3 size: 16 residues. Trimming removed 11 bases from V and 5 bases from J; junction bases left unmatched: 20. Germline V CDR1 and CDR2: MDHEN, SYDVKM. CDR3 region: CASENPTGSWGTEAFF. The CDR3 coding sequence is TGTGCCTCCGAAAACCCGACAGGGTCCTGGGGGACTGAAGCTTTCTTT.

The rearrangement links TRBV9 to TRBJ2-1; D is perhaps TRBD1 (6 bases). The germline CDR1 and CDR2 sequences are SGDLS and YYNGEE. The CDR3 is 15 residues long. Trimming cost V 0 bases and J 9 bases, with 16 bases left between them. The CDR3 bases are TGTGCCAGCAGCGTAGGGGGGCGAACGTGGGTTGAGCAGTTCTTC. Amino acids: CASSVGGRTWVEQFF.